This record concerns one T cell receptor beta chain sequence. Sequenced by immunoSEQ multiplex PCR; TCRdb stores in-frame clones only, minus some. The table includes 200,000 to 250,000 clones, around 90% detected once. This entry is derived from a study of blood T cell repertoires in COVID-19. Sequencing used peripheral blood. The source of this sequence is a young man with active or convalescent COVID-19.

The CDR3 DNA is TGCGCCAGCAGCCAGGGACCAGGGGCAGATACGCAGTATTTT. Translation gives CASSQGPGADTQYF. This sequence joins TRBV4-1 and TRBJ2-3; D might be TRBD1 (6 bases). The CDR3 length is 14 residues. V was shortened by 3 bases and J by 4 bases, with 11 bases between the two germline ends. Germline V CDR1 and CDR2: MGHRA, YSYEKL.